The present TCR beta chain was sequenced within a study of OX40 agonist ivuxolimab in advanced cancers. The overall study: Ivuxolimab, an antibody acting as an agonist of OX40 (CD134), was used to treat patients. Antecedent anti-PD-1, anti-PD-L1 or anti-CTLA-4 therapy was permissible, with 40% having received some. Every patient in dose escalation had hepatocellular carcinoma, melanoma, renal cell or head and neck cancer. Overall study results and limits: The specificity for antigen of the expanded peripheral T cells was not determined.

This clone was seen only a few times. The antigen is unknown. V was trimmed by 8 bases and J by 7 bases, leaving 27 bases between them. Germline values: CDR1 SNHLY, CDR2 FYNNEI. CDR3 length: 18 residues. Profiled with immunoSEQ multiplex PCR; TCRdb holds only in-frame clones, not every one. The profile shows under 95,000 clones, about nine tenths of them singletons. This sequence was found in an adult with an advanced solid tumor such as melanoma, head and neck, liver or kidney cancer. The sample here was CD4+ or CD8+ T cells sorted from blood, taken in a trial of the OX40 agonist ivuxolimab. The rearrangement links TRBV2 to TRBJ1-6; the D gene is possibly TRBD1 (6 bases). CDR3 residues: CASHPGAGSTYKNSPLHF. For the CDR3, the DNA is TGTGCCAGCCACCCAGGGGCGGGGTCGACTTATAAAAATTCACCCCTCCACTTT.